A selection of T cell receptor beta chains follows, all from one sample in a study of cytomegalovirus exposure and HLA in healthy donors. Data came from immunoSEQ multiplex PCR; TCRdb stores just in-frame clones and leaves some out. The sample lists some 180,000 clones, roughly 77% seen once, with under 3% in the top ten. Material: PBMCs. These receptors all come from a woman in her thirties in good health and CMV-seropositive. CDR3s include the opening cysteine and the closing phenylalanine or tryptophan.

V gene: TRBV5-5; J gene: TRBJ2-1; CDR3 protein: CASSLLLGAYNEQFF
V gene: TRBV27; J gene: TRBJ1-5; CDR3 protein: CASKSGGGQPQHF
V gene: TRBV7-8; J gene: TRBJ1-5; CDR3 protein: CASSLEGQPQHF
V gene: TRBV11-2; J gene: TRBJ1-2; CDR3 protein: CASSPGDRYGYTF
V gene: TRBV28; J gene: TRBJ1-4; CDR3 protein: CASSLLGATENEKLFF
V gene: TRBV4-2; J gene: TRBJ2-1; CDR3 protein: CASSQLADIYNEQFF
V gene: TRBV4-1; J gene: -; CDR3 protein: CASSQDGGTEQYF
V gene: TRBV20-1; J gene: TRBJ2-1; CDR3 protein: CSASSVNEQFF
V gene: TRBV28; J gene: TRBJ1-4; CDR3 protein: CASTPLGTGVSLYEKLFF
V gene: TRBV6-5; J gene: TRBJ2-7; CDR3 protein: CASRPEGQGWNEQYF
V gene: TRBV28; J gene: TRBJ2-7; CDR3 protein: CASGDAYEQYF
V gene: TRBV9; J gene: TRBJ2-7; CDR3 protein: CASSLRAGGLHEQYF
V gene: TRBV27; J gene: TRBJ2-6; CDR3 protein: CASSGLTGGLNSGANVLTF
V gene: TRBV19; J gene: TRBJ1-6; CDR3 protein: CASSLGGGRGSPLHF
V gene: TRBV9; J gene: TRBJ1-1; CDR3 protein: CASSVGDLRGNTEAFF
V gene: TRBV7-6; J gene: TRBJ2-7; CDR3 protein: CASSPRGASGGFSYEQYF
V gene: TRBV6-1; J gene: TRBJ2-7; CDR3 protein: CASSNAETGLYEQYF
V gene: TRBV6-1; J gene: TRBJ1-2; CDR3 protein: CASSEQGVGYTF
V gene: TRBV6-5; J gene: TRBJ2-7; CDR3 protein: CASTTSTSSYEQYF
V gene: TRBV6-1; J gene: TRBJ2-1; CDR3 protein: CASSRLAGEQFF
V gene: TRBV7-9; J gene: TRBJ1-5; CDR3 protein: CASSLGQGVINQPQHF
V gene: TRBV15; J gene: TRBJ2-1; CDR3 protein: CATTSLPRLGYEQFF
V gene: TRBV29-1; J gene: TRBJ1-2; CDR3 protein: CSVAQGPSYGYTF
V gene: TRBV28; J gene: TRBJ2-7; CDR3 protein: CASRAGGEGYEQYF
V gene: TRBV7-2; J gene: TRBJ2-3; CDR3 protein: CASSPGGGLRTDTQYF
V gene: TRBV10-3; J gene: TRBJ2-3; CDR3 protein: CAALAGDTDTQYF
V gene: TRBV2; J gene: TRBJ2-7; CDR3 protein: CASSEYRVLGYEQYF
V gene: TRBV28; J gene: TRBJ1-6; CDR3 protein: CASSSSGRERGSPLHF
V gene: TRBV7-9; J gene: TRBJ1-5; CDR3 protein: CASTSAGGQPQHF
V gene: TRBV14; J gene: TRBJ2-7; CDR3 protein: CANSTRDRGWYEQYF
V gene: TRBV7-2; J gene: TRBJ2-1; CDR3 protein: CASNRGLPYNEQFF
V gene: TRBV9; J gene: TRBJ2-1; CDR3 protein: CASSVVEGEQFF
V gene: TRBV30; J gene: TRBJ1-4; CDR3 protein: CAWKQVNEKLFF
V gene: TRBV6-1; J gene: TRBJ2-7; CDR3 protein: CASSPHSGGQNEQYF
V gene: TRBV28; J gene: TRBJ1-4; CDR3 protein: CASSGRQGAGKLFF
V gene: TRBV6-5; J gene: TRBJ2-1; CDR3 protein: CASRKRQGVKQFF
V gene: TRBV2; J gene: TRBJ1-5; CDR3 protein: CASSARTGIPQHF
V gene: TRBV5-1; J gene: TRBJ2-7; CDR3 protein: CASTRQGAHEQYF
V gene: TRBV19; J gene: TRBJ1-2; CDR3 protein: CASRHRGVLDYGYTF
V gene: TRBV27; J gene: TRBJ1-2; CDR3 protein: CASGRQASLGYGYTF
V gene: TRBV6-6; J gene: TRBJ2-5; CDR3 protein: CASKGEETQYF